Shown below are 23 T cell receptor beta chains from a single sample sequenced in a study of cytomegalovirus exposure and HLA in healthy donors. Sequenced by immunoSEQ multiplex PCR; TCRdb stores in-frame clones only, minus some. Seen here are about 150,000 clones, around nine tenths observed once, and the top ten hold under 3%. The sequenced material came from PBMCs. The origin of the receptors is a man aged 18 to 29 in good health and CMV-seronegative.

Concerning this clone itself: One end of the junction is discordant with germline, which a read error may explain. The rearrangement uses TRBV7-9 and TRBJ1-2; D remains unclear. Germline V gene lookup returns CDR1 SEHNR and CDR2 FQNEAQ (reference sequence). The CDR3 is made up of 11 amino acids. The CDR3 is CASSLAPESFF. In DNA, the CDR3 is TGTGCCAGCAGCTTAGCGCCCGAGTCTTTCTTC.

For the CDR3, the DNA is TGTGCCAGCAGTACCTCCGGGACACACAACACCTACGAGCAGTACTTC. It codes for CASSTSGTHNTYEQYF. The chain recombines TRBV28 with TRBJ2-7, with D possibly being TRBD1 (6 bases). Trimming stripped 5 bases from V and 2 bases from J, with 19 bases between. The CDR3 loop spans 16 amino acids. Germline values: CDR1 MDHEN, CDR2 SYDVKM.

This rearrangement joins TRBV2 to TRBJ2-7; D is uncertain. The CDR3 loop spans 14 amino acids. Germline V gives CDR1 SNHLY, CDR2 FYNNEI. Trimming pared 3 bases from V and 3 bases from J, leaving 12 bases between. CDR3 amino acids: CASSDASVVYEQYV. In DNA form, the CDR3 reads TGTGCCAGCAGTGACGCTAGTGTAGTCTACGAGCAGTACGTC.

The chain recombines TRBV6-5 with TRBJ2-2; 9 nucleotides align to TRBD2. V shed 2 bases and J 6 bases; nucleotides not matched to a gene: 4. Germline CDR1 and CDR2: MNHEY and SVGAGI. The CDR3 spans 15 residues. CDR3 loop: CASSYTRGGAGELFF. Written as DNA, the CDR3 is TGTGCCAGCAGTTACACGCGGGGGGGCGCCGGGGAGCTGTTTTTT.

The rearrangement uses TRBV7-8 and TRBJ2-5; D gene unclear. V was trimmed by 5 bases and J by 1 base, leaving 11 bases between them. The CDR3 has 14 residues. CDR1 is SGHVS, CDR2 FQNEAQ, per germline. DNA for the CDR3: TGTGCCAGCAGCCTTCGAGGCCTCCAAGAGACCCAGTACTTC. Residues: CASSLRGLQETQYF.

This chain links TRBV10-3 with TRBJ1-2; 7 positions agree with TRBD1. V gave up 4 bases and J gave up 3 bases; unmatched junction bases: 5. Germline CDR1 reads ENHRY; CDR2 reads SYGVKD. This CDR3 is built from 14 residues. The CDR3 reads CAISGAGQDYGYTF. CDR3 bases: TGTGCCATCAGTGGCGCTGGACAGGACTATGGCTACACCTTC.

The chain is built from TRBV5-1 and TRBJ1-5; TRBD1 matches at 8 bases. This CDR3 is 15 amino acids long. V trimming: 4 bases; J trimming: 6 bases; junction bases outside the gene matches: 9. Germline values: CDR1 SGHRS, CDR2 YFSETQ. The CDR3: CASSPGTGRGQPQHF. The CDR3, as DNA: TGCGCCAGCAGCCCCGGGACAGGCAGGGGTCAGCCCCAGCATTTT.

The V call is TRBV4-3, the J call TRBJ1-1, with 7 bases that match TRBD1. The V segment lost 1 base and the J segment 1 base; nucleotides outside the gene matches: 3. The CDR3 contains 15 residues. Germline loops: CDR1 LGHNA, CDR2 YSLEER. The CDR3, as DNA: TGCGCCAGCAGCCAAGCCGACAGGGCGAACACTGAAGCTTTCTTT. It specifies CASSQADRANTEAFF.

The rearrangement uses TRBV19 and TRBJ1-5, with D maybe TRBD1 (5 bases). The CDR3 contains 15 residues. V gave up 3 bases and J gave up 1 base, with 10 bases separating them. CDR1 is LNHDA, CDR2 SQIVND, per germline (reference sequence). The chain's CDR3 is CASSMGLKSNQPQHF. The CDR3 nucleotides read TGTGCCAGTAGTATGGGGCTAAAGAGCAATCAGCCCCAGCATTTT.

This clone was seen a few times. This chain uses TRBV19 with TRBJ1-1; D might be TRBD1 (6 bases). The CDR3 consists of 14 residues. Trimming removed 7 bases at V and 0 bases at J, with 12 bases between. CDR1 and CDR2 from the germline V gene are LNHDA and SQIVND (reference sequence). CDR3 sequence reads: CASTPTGMNTEAFF. The CDR3 DNA follows: TGTGCCAGTACCCCGACAGGAATGAACACTGAAGCTTTCTTT.

The V and J genes are TRBV6-6 and TRBJ2-2, with TRBD1 matching over 8 bases. Trimming cost V 7 bases and J 5 bases; bases outside gene matches: 6. This CDR3 spans 14 amino acids. Germline V CDR1 and CDR2: MNHNY, SVGAGI (reference sequence). The CDR3: CASKQDRVTGELFF. The CDR3 nucleotides are TGTGCCAGCAAACAGGACAGGGTGACCGGGGAGCTGTTTTTT.

The chain uses TRBV30 and TRBJ1-2, with D possibly TRBD1 on 5 matching bases. V lost 1 base and J 11 bases, leaving 11 bases between the germline ends. The CDR3 has 11 residues. Germline V gene sequence: CDR1 GTSNPN, CDR2 SVGIG (reference sequence). The CDR3 DNA reads as TGTGCCTGGAGTGAAGGGGCTGGGTACACCTTC. The encoded protein is CAWSEGAGYTF.

The V gene is TRBV5-1, the J gene TRBJ2-1; TRBD2 might be the D (6 bases). Trimming removed 2 bases from V and 6 bases from J, with 21 bases in between. The CDR3 runs to 17 residues. Germline lookup yields CDR1 SGHRS and CDR2 YFSETQ. The CDR3: CASSLTVPRGGPNEQFF. DNA for the CDR3: TGCGCCAGCAGCTTAACAGTCCCTAGGGGAGGTCCCAATGAGCAGTTCTTC.

V gene TRBV5-4 combines with J gene TRBJ2-7; TRBD1 is a possible D gene (6 bases). The CDR3 sequence is 13 residues long. The V gene's germline CDR1 is SGHNT and CDR2 YYREEE (reference sequence). V was clipped by 6 bases and J by 5 bases, with 15 bases between them. The CDR3 here is CASTQGSRDEQYF. CDR3 bases: TGTGCCAGCACTCAGGGGTCGAGGGACGAGCAGTACTTC. The full variable domain, in which reference TRBV5-4 and TRBJ2-7 provide the parts outside the CDR3, is ETGVTQSPTHLIKTRGQQVTLRCSSQSGHNTVSWYQQALGQGPQFIFQYYREEENGRGNFPPRFSGLQFPNYSSELNVNALELDDSALYLCASTQGSRDEQYFGPGTRLTVT.

The chain employs TRBV19 and TRBJ2-4, with 15 bases aligning to TRBD2. CDR1 LNHDA and CDR2 SQIVND come from the germline V gene (reference sequence). Germline trimming cut 5 bases from V and 8 bases from J; bases unmatched to any gene: 19. This CDR3 is built from 20 residues. The CDR3 reads CASSSPLGLAGGRKLDIQYF. The CDR3 coding sequence is TGTGCCAGTAGTTCCCCTCTAGGACTAGCGGGAGGGAGGAAGTTGGACATTCAGTACTTC.

This chain links TRBV4-3 with TRBJ2-7; D remains unclear. The germline V gene encodes CDR1 LGHNA and CDR2 YSLEER. Between the trimmed V and J ends, which lost 4 bases and 9 bases, there was a span of 7 bases. The CDR3 has 10 residues. CDR3 sequence reads: CASSPCGQYF. The CDR3 coding sequence is TGCGCCAGCAGCCCTTGCGGGCAGTACTTC.

This chain connects TRBV5-8 to TRBJ1-2, with TRBD1 matching over 7 bases. Germline loops: CDR1 SGHTS, CDR2 YDEGEE. Trimming took 4 bases from V and 6 from J; bases not matched to a gene: 6. This CDR3 region has 13 residues. This CDR3 reads CASSKRQGDGYTF. The CDR3 coding sequence is TGTGCCAGCAGCAAGAGACAGGGAGATGGCTACACCTTC. Full variable domain (missing parts from reference TRBV5-8 and TRBJ1-2): EAGVTQSPTHLIKTRGQQATLRCSPISGHTSVYWYQQALGLGLQFLLWYDEGEERNRGNFPPRFSGRQFPNYSSELNVNALELEDSALYLCASSKRQGDGYTFGSGTRLTVV.

The chain carries TRBV4-1 and TRBJ1-1, with D uncertain. Germline V lookup: CDR1 MGHRA, CDR2 YSYEKL. V was pared by 8 bases and J by 7 bases, with 11 bases between. This CDR3 is built from 11 residues. The CDR3 DNA is TGCGCCAGCGTAGAGGCGGGTGAAGCTTTCTTT. Translated, it gives CASVEAGEAFF.

This rearrangement joins TRBV5-4 to TRBJ2-4; 9 nucleotides line up with TRBD2. The germline gives CDR1 SGHNT, CDR2 YYREEE (reference sequence). CDR3 length: 17 residues. V shed 2 bases and J 3 bases; nucleotides not matched to a gene: 9. The CDR3 sequence is CASSFGAGGLGKNIQYF. CDR3 sequence (DNA): TGTGCCAGCAGCTTTGGGGCGGGGGGGCTAGGCAAAAACATTCAGTACTTC.

The chain employs TRBV6-1 and TRBJ2-1, with D hard to call. V was trimmed by 0 bases and J by 3 bases, leaving 3 bases between them. The CDR3 is made up of 13 amino acids. Germline V gene lookup returns CDR1 MNHNS and CDR2 SASEGT. Here the CDR3 DNA reads TGTGCCAGCAGTGAAGCCTACTACAATGAGCAGTTCTTC. It specifies CASSEAYYNEQFF.

The V call is TRBV4-3, the J call TRBJ1-5, with no clear D. V was cut by 2 bases and J by 4 bases, with 12 bases left in between. The CDR3 is 15 residues long. In germline, CDR1 is LGHNA, CDR2 YSLEER. The CDR3 is CASSQTMGQNQPQHF. In nucleotides, the CDR3 is TGCGCCAGCAGCCAAACTATGGGTCAGAATCAGCCCCAGCATTTT.

The chain has TRBV27 and TRBJ2-7, with 7 bases identical to TRBD2. Trimming cost V 6 bases and J 2 bases; bases outside gene matches: 16. This CDR3 comprises 17 residues. Looked up from germline, CDR1 is MNHEY and CDR2 is SMNVEV (reference sequence). The CDR3 protein is CASRKSSSSGYTYEQYF. The CDR3 bases are TGTGCCAGCAGGAAATCGAGCTCTAGCGGTTACACCTACGAGCAGTACTTC.

The chain has TRBV6-5 and TRBJ2-7; 7 bases agree with TRBD1. The junction had 7 bases not matched to a gene; V was cut back by 5 bases and J by 6 bases. Germline CDR1 is MNHEY and CDR2 is SVGAGI. The CDR3 totals 13 residues. CDR3 sequence: CASSLQGDGEQYV. DNA for the CDR3: TGTGCCAGCAGTCTCCAGGGGGACGGCGAGCAGTACGTC.